This TCR beta chain came from a study of T cells after yellow fever vaccination. General study results and limits: Most primary-vaccination clones recurred post-booster (around 95% CD4, around 90% CD8).

In this sample, this clonotype turned up many times. The antigen remains unidentified. For TCR, cDNA came from 5'RACE template switching, which added a universal primer site and UMIs. Each CDR3 protein gets one entry after TCRdb re-called the 5' RACE reads with MiXCR. The sample lists 240,000 or so distinct CDR3 sequences, about 7% seen once, with roughly 0.93% in the top ten. The CDR3 extends over 14 amino acids. Germline CDR1 reads DFQATT; CDR2 reads SNEGSKA (reference sequence). V lost 6 bases and J lost 5; bases outside the gene matches: 9. The origin of this receptor is a man between 25 and 39 years old who received the YFV17D yellow fever vaccine. Sequencing was performed on CD4+ T cells sorted from PBMCs, taken 15 days after the yellow fever booster vaccination. The chain carries TRBV20-1 and TRBJ2-5; 10 bases map to TRBD2. CDR3 protein: CSAKAGGPDETQYF. The CDR3 nucleotides read TGCAGTGCCAAAGCGGGAGGGCCGGATGAGACCCAGTACTTC.